This T cell receptor (beta chain) was recorded in a study of graft-versus-host responses after intestinal transplantation. Assay: immunoSEQ multiplex PCR; the TCRdb copy retains only in-frame clones and omits some. Of about 25,000 clones listed, around 80% were seen once; the top ten hold around 0.87%. The CDR3 loop spans 18 amino acids. J was trimmed by 0 bases and V by 8 bases; bases with no gene match: 15. CDR1 is SGHTS, CDR2 YDEGEE, per germline. On this clone: Antigen: not known.

The sequencing used unstimulated CD8+ T cells sorted from spleen or lymph node cells, collected before transplant. The receptor was derived from a human donor who was the organ donor for an intestinal transplant. The chain recombines TRBV5-8 with TRBJ2-7, with 12 bases fitting TRBD1. The CDR3 is CASPSPGQGAYISYEQYF. The CDR3 nucleotides read TGTGCCAGTCCTTCACCGGGACAGGGGGCGTATATCTCCTACGAGCAGTACTTC.